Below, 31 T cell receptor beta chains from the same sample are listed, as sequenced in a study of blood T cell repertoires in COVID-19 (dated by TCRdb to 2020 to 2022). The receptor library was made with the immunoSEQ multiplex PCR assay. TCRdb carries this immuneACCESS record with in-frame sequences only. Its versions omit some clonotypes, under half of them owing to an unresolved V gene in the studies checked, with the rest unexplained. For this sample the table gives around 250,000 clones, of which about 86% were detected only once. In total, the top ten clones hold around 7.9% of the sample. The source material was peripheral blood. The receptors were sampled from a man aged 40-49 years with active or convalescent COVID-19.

CDR3: CASSYEAGFPYEQYF. For the CDR3, the DNA is TGTGCCAGCAGTTACGAAGCGGGGTTCCCCTACGAGCAGTACTTC. The rearrangement uses TRBV6-7 and TRBJ2-7; TRBD2 aligns across 7 bases. TRBV6-7 is recorded as an ORF, its role being uncertain. CDR3 length: 15 amino acids. Trimming took 2 bases from V and 2 from J; bases not matched to a gene: 6.

The CDR3 region is CASSPASLGGTEAFF. The CDR3 DNA reads TGTGCCAGCAGCCCCGCGAGCTTGGGGGGCACTGAAGCTTTCTTT. This rearrangement joins TRBV5-6 to TRBJ1-1, with TRBD1 as a possible D gene (5 bases). The CDR3 is 15 amino acids. V lost 4 bases and J lost 4, with 17 bases in between. CDR1 is SGHDT and CDR2 is YYEEEE in the germline V gene. Looking up the rest from reference TRBV5-6 and TRBJ1-1 gives the full variable domain: DAGVTQSPTHLIKTRGQQVTLRCSPKSGHDTVSWYQQALGQGPQFIFQYYEEEERQRGNFPDRFSGHQFPNYSSELNVNALLLGDSALYLCASSPASLGGTEAFFGQGTRLTVV.

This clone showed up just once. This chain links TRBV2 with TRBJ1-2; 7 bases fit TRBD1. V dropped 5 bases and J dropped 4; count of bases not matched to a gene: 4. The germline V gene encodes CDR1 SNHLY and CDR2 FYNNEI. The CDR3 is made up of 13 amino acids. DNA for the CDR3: TGTGCCAGCAGTCTGGGACAGAGCTATGGCTACACCTTC. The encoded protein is CASSLGQSYGYTF.

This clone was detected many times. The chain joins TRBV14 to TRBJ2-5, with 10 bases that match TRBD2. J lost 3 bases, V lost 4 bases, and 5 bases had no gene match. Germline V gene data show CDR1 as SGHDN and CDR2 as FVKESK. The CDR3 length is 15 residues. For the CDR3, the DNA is TGTGCCAGCAGCCGCCTTAGCGGGGGGAAAGAGACCCAGTACTTC. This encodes CASSRLSGGKETQYF.

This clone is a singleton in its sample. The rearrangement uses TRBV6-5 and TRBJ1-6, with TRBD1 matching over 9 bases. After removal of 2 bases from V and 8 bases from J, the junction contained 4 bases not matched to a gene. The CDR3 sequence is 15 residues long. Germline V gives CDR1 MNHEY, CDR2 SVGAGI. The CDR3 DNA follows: TGTGCCAGCAGTTACCGGACAGGGGTGGATTCACCCCTCCACTTT. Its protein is CASSYRTGVDSPLHF.

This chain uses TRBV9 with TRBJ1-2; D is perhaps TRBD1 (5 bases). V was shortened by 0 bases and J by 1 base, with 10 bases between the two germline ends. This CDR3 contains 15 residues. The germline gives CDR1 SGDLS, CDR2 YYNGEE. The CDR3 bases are TGTGCCAGCAGCGTAGCGGCAGGGTTTAACTATGGCTACACCTTC. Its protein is CASSVAAGFNYGYTF.

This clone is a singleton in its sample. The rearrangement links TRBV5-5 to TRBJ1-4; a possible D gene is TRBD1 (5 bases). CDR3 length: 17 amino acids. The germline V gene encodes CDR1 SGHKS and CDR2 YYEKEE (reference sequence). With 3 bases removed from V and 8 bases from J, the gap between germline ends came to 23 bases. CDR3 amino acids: CASSSFPTSPGREKLFF. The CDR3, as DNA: TGTGCCAGCAGCTCTTTTCCAACTTCTCCAGGGCGGGAAAAACTGTTTTTT.

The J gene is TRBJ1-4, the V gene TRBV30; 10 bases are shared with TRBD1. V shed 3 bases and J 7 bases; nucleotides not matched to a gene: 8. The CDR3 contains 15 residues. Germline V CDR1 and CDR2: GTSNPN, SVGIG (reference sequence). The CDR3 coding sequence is TGTGCCTGGAGGCCCGTGACAGGGGGCTTTGAAAAACTGTTTTTT. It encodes CAWRPVTGGFEKLFF.

CDR3 amino acids: CASSLAWGGNSYNEQFF. CDR3 coding DNA: TGTGCCAGCAGCTTAGCGTGGGGCGGGAACTCCTACAATGAGCAGTTCTTC. The chain combines TRBV7-6 with TRBJ2-1, with D maybe TRBD2 (6 bases). The germline V and J ends were trimmed by 0 bases and 0 bases, with 12 bases remaining between them. Germline CDR1 is SGHVS and CDR2 is FNYEAQ. The CDR3 contains 17 residues.

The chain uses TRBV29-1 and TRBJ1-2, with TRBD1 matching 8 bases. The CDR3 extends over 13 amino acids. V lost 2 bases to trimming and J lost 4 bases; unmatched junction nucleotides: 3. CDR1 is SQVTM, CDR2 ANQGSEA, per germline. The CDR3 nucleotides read TGCAGCGTTGAATTGGACAGGGCCTATGGCTACACCTTC. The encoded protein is CSVELDRAYGYTF. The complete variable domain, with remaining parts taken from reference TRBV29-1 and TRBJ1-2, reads SAVISQKPSRDICQRGTSLTIQCQVDSQVTMMFWYRQQPGQSLTLIATANQGSEATYESGFVIDKFPISRPNLTFSTLTVSNMSPEDSSIYLCSVELDRAYGYTFGSGTRLTVV.

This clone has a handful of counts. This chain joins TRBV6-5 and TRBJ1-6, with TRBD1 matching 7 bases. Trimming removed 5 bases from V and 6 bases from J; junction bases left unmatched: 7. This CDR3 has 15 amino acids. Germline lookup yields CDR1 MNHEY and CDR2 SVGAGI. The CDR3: CASSNPGQSNSPLHF. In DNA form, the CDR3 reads TGTGCCAGCAGTAACCCGGGACAGAGTAATTCACCCCTCCACTTT.

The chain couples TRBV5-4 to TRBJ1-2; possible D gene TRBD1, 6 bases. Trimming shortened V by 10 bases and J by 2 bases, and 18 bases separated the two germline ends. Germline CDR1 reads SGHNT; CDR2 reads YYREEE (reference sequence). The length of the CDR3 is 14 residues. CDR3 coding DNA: TGTGCCTGTACTCTCGGGGGGGCAAACTATGGCTACACCTTC. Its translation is CACTLGGANYGYTF.

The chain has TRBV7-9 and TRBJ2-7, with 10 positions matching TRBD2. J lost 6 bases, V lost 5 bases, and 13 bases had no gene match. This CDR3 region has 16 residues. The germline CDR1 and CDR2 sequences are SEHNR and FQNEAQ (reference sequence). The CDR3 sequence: CASSRRGAGGPGEQYF. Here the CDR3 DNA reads TGTGCCAGCAGCCGCCGGGGAGCGGGAGGGCCGGGCGAGCAGTACTTC.

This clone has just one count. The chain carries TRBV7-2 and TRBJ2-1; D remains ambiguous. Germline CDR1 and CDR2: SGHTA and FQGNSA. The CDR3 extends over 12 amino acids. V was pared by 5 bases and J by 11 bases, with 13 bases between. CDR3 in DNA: TGTGCCAGCAGCCCTATCTACAGTCAGCAGTTCTTC. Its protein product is CASSPIYSQQFF.

CDR3 in amino acids: CASALGGRVTGELFF. In DNA form, the CDR3 reads TGTGCCAGCGCCCTCGGGGGGCGTGTTACCGGGGAGCTGTTTTTT. J is TRBJ2-2 and V is TRBV6-1; maybe TRBD2 (7 bases). CDR3 length: 15 residues. The V end lost 8 bases, the J end lost 5 bases, and 18 bases lay between the germline ends. Per the germline V gene, CDR1 is MNHNS and CDR2 is SASEGT.

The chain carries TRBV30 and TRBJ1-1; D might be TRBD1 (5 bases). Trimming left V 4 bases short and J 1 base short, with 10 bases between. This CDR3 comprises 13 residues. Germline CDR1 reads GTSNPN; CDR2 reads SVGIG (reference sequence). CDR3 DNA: TGTGCCTGGACTGGTGGGGCGAACACTGAAGCTTTCTTT. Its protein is CAWTGGANTEAFF.

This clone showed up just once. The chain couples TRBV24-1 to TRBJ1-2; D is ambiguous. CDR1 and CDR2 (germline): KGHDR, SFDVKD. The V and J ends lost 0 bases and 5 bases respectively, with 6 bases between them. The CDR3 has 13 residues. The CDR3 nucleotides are TGTGCCACCAGTGATTTGCTCGGGTATGGCTACACCTTC. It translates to CATSDLLGYGYTF.

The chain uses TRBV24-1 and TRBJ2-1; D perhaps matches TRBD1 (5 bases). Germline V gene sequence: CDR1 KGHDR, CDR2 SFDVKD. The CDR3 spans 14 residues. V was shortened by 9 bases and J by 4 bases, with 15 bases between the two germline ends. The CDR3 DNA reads TGTGCCACCGAAGACGTAGACAGTTACAATGAGCAGTTCTTC. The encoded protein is CATEDVDSYNEQFF.

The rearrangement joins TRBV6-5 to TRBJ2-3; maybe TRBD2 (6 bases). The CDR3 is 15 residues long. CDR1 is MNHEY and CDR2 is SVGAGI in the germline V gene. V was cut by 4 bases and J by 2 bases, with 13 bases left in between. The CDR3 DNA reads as TGTGCCAGCAGTTGGGGACTGTCCCCCACAGATACGCAGTATTTT. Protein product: CASSWGLSPTDTQYF.

CDR3: CASSLASTEAFF. CDR3 bases: TGTGCCAGCAGCTTAGCTAGCACTGAAGCTTTCTTT. The chain links TRBV7-9 to TRBJ1-1; no firm D call. V lost 0 bases, J lost 4 bases, and 3 bases lay in between. The CDR3 runs to 12 residues. The germline gives CDR1 SEHNR, CDR2 FQNEAQ (reference sequence).

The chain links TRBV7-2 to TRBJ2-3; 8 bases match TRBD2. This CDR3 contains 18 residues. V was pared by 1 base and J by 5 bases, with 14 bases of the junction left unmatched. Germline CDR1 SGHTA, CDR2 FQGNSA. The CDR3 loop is CASSLVPPGGLAGDTQYF. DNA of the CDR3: TGTGCCAGCAGCTTAGTTCCCCCGGGCGGGCTAGCGGGAGATACGCAGTATTTT.

The CDR3 sequence is CASSSPGGATGELFF. Written as DNA, the CDR3 is TGCGCCAGCAGCTCGCCGGGCGGGGCCACCGGGGAGCTGTTTTTT. The chain combines TRBV5-1 with TRBJ2-2; TRBD2 is a possible D gene (6 bases). The CDR3 is made up of 15 amino acids. Germline assignment: CDR1 SGHRS and CDR2 YFSETQ. V was pared by 3 bases and J by 4 bases, with 13 bases between.

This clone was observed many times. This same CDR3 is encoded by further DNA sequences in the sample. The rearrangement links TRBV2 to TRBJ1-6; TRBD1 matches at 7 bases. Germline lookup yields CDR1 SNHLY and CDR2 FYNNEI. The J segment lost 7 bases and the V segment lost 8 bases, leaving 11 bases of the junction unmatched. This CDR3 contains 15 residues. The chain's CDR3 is CASGEWRGQNSPLHF. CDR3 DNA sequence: TGTGCCAGCGGAGAATGGAGGGGGCAAAATTCACCCCTCCACTTT.

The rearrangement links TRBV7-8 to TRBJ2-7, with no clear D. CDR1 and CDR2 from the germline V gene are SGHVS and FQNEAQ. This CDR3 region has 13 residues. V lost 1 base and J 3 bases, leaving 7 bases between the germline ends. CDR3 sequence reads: CASSLVRNYEQYF. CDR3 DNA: TGTGCCAGCAGCTTAGTCAGGAACTACGAGCAGTACTTC.

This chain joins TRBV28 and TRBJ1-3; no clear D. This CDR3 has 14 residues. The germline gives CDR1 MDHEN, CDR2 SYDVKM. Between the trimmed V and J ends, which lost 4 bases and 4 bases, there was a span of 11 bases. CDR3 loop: CASSSTQQGNTIYF. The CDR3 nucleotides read TGTGCCAGCAGTTCCACCCAACAGGGAAACACCATATATTTT.

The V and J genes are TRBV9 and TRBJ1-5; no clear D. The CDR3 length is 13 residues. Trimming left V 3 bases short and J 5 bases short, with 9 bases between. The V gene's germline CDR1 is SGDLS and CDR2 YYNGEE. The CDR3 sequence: CASSARDDQPQHF. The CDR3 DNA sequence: TGTGCCAGCAGCGCCCGAGATGATCAGCCCCAGCATTTT. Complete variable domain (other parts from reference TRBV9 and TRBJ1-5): DSGVTQTPKHLITATGQRVTLRCSPRSGDLSVYWYQQSLDQGLQFLIQYYNGEERAKGNILERFSAQQFPDLHSELNLSSLELGDSALYFCASSARDDQPQHFGDGTRLSIL.

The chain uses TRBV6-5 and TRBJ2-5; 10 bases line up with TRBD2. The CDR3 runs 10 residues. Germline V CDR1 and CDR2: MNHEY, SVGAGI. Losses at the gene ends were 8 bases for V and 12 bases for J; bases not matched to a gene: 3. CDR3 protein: CASSGTSEYF. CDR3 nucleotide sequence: TGTGCCAGCTCCGGGACTAGCGAGTACTTC.

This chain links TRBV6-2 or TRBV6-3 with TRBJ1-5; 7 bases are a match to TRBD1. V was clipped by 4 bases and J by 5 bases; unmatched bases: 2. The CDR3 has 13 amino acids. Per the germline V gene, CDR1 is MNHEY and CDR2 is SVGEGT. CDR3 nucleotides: TGTGCCAGCAGTTTAACAGGGGATCAGCCCCAGCATTTT. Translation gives CASSLTGDQPQHF.

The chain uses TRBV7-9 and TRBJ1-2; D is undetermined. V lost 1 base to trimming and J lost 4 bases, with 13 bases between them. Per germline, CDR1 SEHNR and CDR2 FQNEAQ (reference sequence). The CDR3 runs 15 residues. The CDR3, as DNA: TGTGCCAGCAGCTTAGGACAAGCCGAAAGCTATGGCTACACCTTC. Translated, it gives CASSLGQAESYGYTF. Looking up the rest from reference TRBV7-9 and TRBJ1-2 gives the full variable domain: DTGVSQNPRHKITKRGQNVTFRCDPISEHNRLYWYRQTLGQGPEFLTYFQNEAQLEKSRLLSDRFSAERPKGSFSTLEIQRTEQGDSAMYLCASSLGQAESYGYTFGSGTRLTVV.

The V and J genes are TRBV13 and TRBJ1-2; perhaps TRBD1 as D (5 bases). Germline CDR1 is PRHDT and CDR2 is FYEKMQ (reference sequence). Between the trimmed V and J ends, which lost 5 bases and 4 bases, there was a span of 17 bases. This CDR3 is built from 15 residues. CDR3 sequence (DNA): TGTGCCAGCAGCGGGGGGGACGGAGTTCTCTATGGCTACACCTTC. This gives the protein CASSGGDGVLYGYTF.

The CDR3 coding sequence is TGTGCCAGCAGTTACAAGGGGGCGGACTATGGCTACACCTTC. This codes for CASSYKGADYGYTF. The V call is TRBV6-5, the J call TRBJ1-2, with 7 bases matching TRBD1. The CDR3 extends over 14 amino acids. The V and J ends lost 2 bases and 3 bases, in that order; junction bases with no gene match: 3. CDR1 is MNHEY, CDR2 SVGAGI, per germline.